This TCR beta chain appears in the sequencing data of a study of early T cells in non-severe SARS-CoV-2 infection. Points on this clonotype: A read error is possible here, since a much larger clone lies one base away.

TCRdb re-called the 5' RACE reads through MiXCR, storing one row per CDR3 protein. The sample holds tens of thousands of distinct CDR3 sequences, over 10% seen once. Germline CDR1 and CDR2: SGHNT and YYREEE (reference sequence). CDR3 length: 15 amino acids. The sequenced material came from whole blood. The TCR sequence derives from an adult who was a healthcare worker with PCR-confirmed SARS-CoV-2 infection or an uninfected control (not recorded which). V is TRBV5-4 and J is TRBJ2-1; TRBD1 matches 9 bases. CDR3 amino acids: CDSSLQGQGRNEQFF. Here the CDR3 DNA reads TGTGACAGCAGCTTGCAGGGACAGGGTAGGAATGAGCAGTTCTTC.